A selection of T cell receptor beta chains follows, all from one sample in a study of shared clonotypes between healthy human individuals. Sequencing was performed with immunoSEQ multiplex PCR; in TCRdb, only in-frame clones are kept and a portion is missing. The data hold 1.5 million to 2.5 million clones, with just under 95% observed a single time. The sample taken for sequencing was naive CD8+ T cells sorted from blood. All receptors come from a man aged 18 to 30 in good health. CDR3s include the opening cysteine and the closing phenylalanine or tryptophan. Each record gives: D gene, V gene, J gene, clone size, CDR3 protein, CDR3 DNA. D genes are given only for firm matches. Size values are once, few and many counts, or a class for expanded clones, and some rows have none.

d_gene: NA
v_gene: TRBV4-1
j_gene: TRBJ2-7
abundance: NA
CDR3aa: CASSQGQGGWEQYF
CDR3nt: TGCGCCAGCAGCCAAGGGCAGGGGGGTTGGGAGCAGTACTTC

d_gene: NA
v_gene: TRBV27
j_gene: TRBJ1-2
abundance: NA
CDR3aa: CASSSYRERDYGYTF
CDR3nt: TGTGCCAGCAGTTCTTACAGGGAACGAGACTATGGCTACACCTTC

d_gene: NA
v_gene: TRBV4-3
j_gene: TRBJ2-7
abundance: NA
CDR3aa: CASSQGERSQQYF
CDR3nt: TGCGCCAGCAGCCAAGGAGAGAGGTCCCAGCAGTACTTC

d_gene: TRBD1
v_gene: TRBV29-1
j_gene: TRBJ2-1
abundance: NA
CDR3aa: CSVQGTGSSSYNEQFF
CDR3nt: TGCAGCGTTCAAGGGACAGGGTCAAGCTCCTACAATGAGCAGTTCTTC

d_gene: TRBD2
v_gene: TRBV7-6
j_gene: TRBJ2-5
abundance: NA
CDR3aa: CASSTGTSGFLETQYF
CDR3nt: TGTGCCAGCAGCACCGGGACTAGCGGTTTCTTGGAGACCCAGTACTTC

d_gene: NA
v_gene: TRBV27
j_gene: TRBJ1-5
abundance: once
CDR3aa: CASSLSFVRGGQPQHF
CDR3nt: TGTGCCAGCAGTTTATCCTTCGTTAGGGGGGGCCAACCCCAGCATTTT

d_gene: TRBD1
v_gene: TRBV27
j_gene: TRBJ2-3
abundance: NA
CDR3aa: CASNYRGATDTQYF
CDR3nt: TGTGCCAGCAACTACAGGGGGGCCACAGATACGCAGTATTTT

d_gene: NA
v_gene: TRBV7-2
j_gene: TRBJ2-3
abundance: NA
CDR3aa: CASSLGGWRGPEDTQYF
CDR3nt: TGTGCCAGCAGCTTAGGTGGCTGGCGGGGCCCCGAAGATACGCAGTATTTT

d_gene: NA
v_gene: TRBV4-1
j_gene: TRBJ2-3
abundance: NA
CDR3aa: CASSQDDGGLGADTQYF
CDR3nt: TGCGCCAGCAGCCAAGACGACGGAGGACTTGGCGCAGATACGCAGTATTTT

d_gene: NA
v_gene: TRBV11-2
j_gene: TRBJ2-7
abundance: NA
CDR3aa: CASSLVGGTYEQYF
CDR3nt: TGTGCCAGCAGCTTAGTGGGCGGTACCTACGAGCAGTACTTC

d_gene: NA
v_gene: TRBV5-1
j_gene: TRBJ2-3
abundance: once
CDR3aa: CASSASITSTDTQYF
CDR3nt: TGCGCCAGCAGCGCCAGTATTACTAGCACAGATACGCAGTATTTT

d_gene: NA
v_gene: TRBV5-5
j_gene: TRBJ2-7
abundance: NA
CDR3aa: CASSLHRGLYEQYF
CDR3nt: TGTGCCAGCAGCTTGCACCGCGGCCTCTACGAGCAGTACTTC

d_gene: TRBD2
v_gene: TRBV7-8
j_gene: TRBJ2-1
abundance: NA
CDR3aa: CASSRNLGGTTPLMSSYNEQFF
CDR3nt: TGTGCCAGCAGCCGAAACCTCGGGGGGACTACCCCTCTAATGAGCTCCTACAATGAGCAGTTCTTC

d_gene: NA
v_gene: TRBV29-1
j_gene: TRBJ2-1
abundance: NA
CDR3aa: CSADLADTRSVYNEQFF
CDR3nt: TGCAGCGCTGACTTGGCAGACACTCGTTCTGTCTACAATGAGCAGTTCTTC

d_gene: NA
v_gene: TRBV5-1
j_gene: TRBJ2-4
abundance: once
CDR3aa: CASSYREAKNIQYF
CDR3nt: TGCGCCAGCAGCTACCGAGAAGCCAAAAACATTCAGTACTTC

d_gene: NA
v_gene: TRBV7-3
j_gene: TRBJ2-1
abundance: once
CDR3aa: CASSLSPGGRGEQFF
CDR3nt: TGTGCCAGCAGCTTATCCCCAGGGGGGAGGGGTGAGCAGTTCTTC

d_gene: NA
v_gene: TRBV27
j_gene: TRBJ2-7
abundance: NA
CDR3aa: CASSLKRTSYEQYF
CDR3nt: TGTGCCAGCAGTTTAAAGAGGACTTCCTACGAGCAGTACTTC

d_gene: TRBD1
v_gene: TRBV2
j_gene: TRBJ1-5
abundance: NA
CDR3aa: CATGGTGSNQPQHF
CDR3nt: TGTGCCACAGGCGGGACAGGTAGCAATCAGCCCCAGCATTTT

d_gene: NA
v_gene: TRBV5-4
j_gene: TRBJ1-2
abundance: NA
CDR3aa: CATEDLGRSNYGYTF
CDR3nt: TGTGCCACCGAAGACCTGGGCCGCTCTAACTATGGCTACACCTTC

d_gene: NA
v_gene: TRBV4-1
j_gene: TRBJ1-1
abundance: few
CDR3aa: CASSQDVNTEAFF
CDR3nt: TGCGCCAGCAGCCAAGACGTAAACACTGAAGCTTTCTTT

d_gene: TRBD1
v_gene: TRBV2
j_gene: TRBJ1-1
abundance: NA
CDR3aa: CASSPGQRANTEAFF
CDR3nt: TGTGCCAGCAGCCCGGGACAGCGGGCGAACACTGAAGCTTTCTTT

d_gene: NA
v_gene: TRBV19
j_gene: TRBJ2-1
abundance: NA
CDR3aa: CASSITGNNEQFF
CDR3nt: TGTGCCAGTAGTATTACAGGGAACAATGAGCAGTTCTTC

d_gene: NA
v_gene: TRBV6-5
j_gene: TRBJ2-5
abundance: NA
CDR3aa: CASSYGVGQETQYF
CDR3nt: TGTGCCAGCAGTTACGGTGTCGGGCAAGAGACCCAGTACTTC

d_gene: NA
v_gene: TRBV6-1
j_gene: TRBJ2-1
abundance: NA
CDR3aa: CASSWGNLYNEQFF
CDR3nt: TGTGCCAGCAGTTGGGGTAACCTTTACAATGAGCAGTTCTTC

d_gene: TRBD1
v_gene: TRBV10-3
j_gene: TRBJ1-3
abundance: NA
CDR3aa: CAITLGQGPSGNTIYF
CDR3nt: TGTGCCATCACCCTTGGACAGGGGCCCTCTGGAAACACCATATATTTT

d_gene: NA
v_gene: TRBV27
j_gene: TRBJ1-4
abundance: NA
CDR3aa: CASSLFPLGEKLFF
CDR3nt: TGTGCCAGCAGTTTATTTCCCCTGGGGGAAAAACTGTTTTTT

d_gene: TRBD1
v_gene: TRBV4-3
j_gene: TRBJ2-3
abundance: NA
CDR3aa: CASSQGGGAYTQYF
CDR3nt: TGCGCCAGCAGCCAAGGAGGGGGCGCGTATACGCAGTATTTT

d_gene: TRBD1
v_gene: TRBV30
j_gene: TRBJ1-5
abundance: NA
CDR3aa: CAWSDGTGGRQPQHF
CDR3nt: TGTGCCTGGAGTGATGGGACAGGGGGCCGTCAGCCCCAGCATTTT

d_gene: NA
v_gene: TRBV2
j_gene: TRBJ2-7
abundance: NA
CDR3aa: CASSERALSSYEQYF
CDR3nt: TGTGCCAGCAGTGAAAGGGCGTTGAGCTCCTACGAGCAGTACTTC

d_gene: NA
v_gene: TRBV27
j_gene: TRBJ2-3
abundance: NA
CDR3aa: CASSFASLADTQYF
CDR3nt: TGTGCCAGCAGTTTCGCTAGTTTGGCAGATACGCAGTATTTT

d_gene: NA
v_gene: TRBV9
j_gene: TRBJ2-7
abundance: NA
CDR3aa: CASSVEAGWEQYF
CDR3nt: TGTGCCAGCAGCGTAGAGGCAGGCTGGGAGCAGTACTTC

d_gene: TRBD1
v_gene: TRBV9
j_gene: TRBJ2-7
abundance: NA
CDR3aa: CASSVAGQGAYEQYF
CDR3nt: TGTGCCAGCAGCGTAGCGGGACAGGGGGCCTACGAGCAGTACTTC

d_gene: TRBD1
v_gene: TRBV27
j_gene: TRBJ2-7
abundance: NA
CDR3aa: CASSFMDRAYEQYF
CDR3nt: TGTGCCAGCAGTTTCATGGACAGGGCCTACGAGCAGTACTTC

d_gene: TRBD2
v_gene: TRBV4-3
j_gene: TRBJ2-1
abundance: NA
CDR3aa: CASSQDRGLGYNEQFF
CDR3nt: TGCGCCAGCAGCCAAGACCGGGGACTAGGCTACAATGAGCAGTTCTTC

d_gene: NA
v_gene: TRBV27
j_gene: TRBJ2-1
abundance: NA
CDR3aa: CASSYTGPGYEQFF
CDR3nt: TGTGCCAGCAGTTACACGGGGCCGGGATATGAGCAGTTCTTC

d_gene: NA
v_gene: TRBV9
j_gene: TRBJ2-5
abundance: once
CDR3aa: CASSTGTEQETQYF
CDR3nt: TGTGCCAGCAGCACAGGGACGGAACAAGAGACCCAGTACTTC

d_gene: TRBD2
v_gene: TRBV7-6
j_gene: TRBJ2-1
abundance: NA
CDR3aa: CASSGLGSSYNEQFF
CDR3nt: TGTGCCAGCAGTGGACTAGGAAGCTCCTACAATGAGCAGTTCTTC

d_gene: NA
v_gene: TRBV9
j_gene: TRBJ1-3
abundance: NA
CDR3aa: CASSVGVGTGGDLNTIYF
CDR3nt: TGTGCCAGCAGCGTAGGAGTGGGTACAGGAGGTGACTTGAACACCATATATTTT

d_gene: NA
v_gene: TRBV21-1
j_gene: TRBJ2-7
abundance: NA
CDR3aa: CASATSPYEQYF
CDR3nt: TGTGCCAGCGCCACCTCGCCCTACGAGCAGTACTTC

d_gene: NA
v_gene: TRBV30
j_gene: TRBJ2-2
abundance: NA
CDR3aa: CAWSQGLNTGELFF
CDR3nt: TGTGCCTGGAGCCAGGGATTAAACACCGGGGAGCTGTTTTTT

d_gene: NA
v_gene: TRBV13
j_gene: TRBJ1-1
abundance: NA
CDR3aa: CASSLVPGANTEAFF
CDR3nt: TGTGCCAGCAGCTTAGTGCCAGGGGCGAACACTGAAGCTTTCTTT

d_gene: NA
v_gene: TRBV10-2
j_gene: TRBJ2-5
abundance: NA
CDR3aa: CASGPGATLGAGLETQYF
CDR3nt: TGCGCCAGCGGCCCTGGGGCTACCCTCGGGGCGGGGCTAGAGACCCAGTACTTC

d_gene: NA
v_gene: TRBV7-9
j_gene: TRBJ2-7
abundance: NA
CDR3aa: CASSNPFEQYF
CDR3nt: TGTGCCAGCAGCAACCCCTTCGAGCAGTACTTC